Below are 24 T cell receptor beta chains sequenced from a single sample in a study of cytotoxic CD8 clonotypes in ibrutinib-treated CLL. TCRdb keeps only in-frame clones here, not all; method: immunoSEQ multiplex PCR. The data show roughly 180,000 clones, less than 85% seen once. Sequenced here: PBMCs, sampled after 24 months of ibrutinib treatment. The receptors stem from a human donor with chronic lymphocytic leukemia.

This chain joins TRBV4-2 and TRBJ1-6, with 7 bases lining up with TRBD1. The CDR3 extends over 16 amino acids. The trim removed 6 bases at V and 1 base at J, leaving 6 bases unmatched. Germline assignment: CDR1 LGHNA and CDR2 YNFKEQ. CDR3 in amino acids: CASSRDRASYNSPLHF. The DNA of the CDR3 is TGTGCCAGCAGTCGGGACAGAGCGTCCTATAATTCACCCCTCCACTTT.

Points on this clone: Other DNA sequences of this sample code for an identical CDR3. The genes are TRBV18 and TRBJ1-3; no firm D call. CDR3 size: 13 residues. Trimming removed 2 bases from V and 1 base from J, with 3 bases in between. The germline V gene encodes CDR1 KGHSH and CDR2 LQKENI. The CDR3 reads CASSPGSGNTIYF. CDR3 in DNA: TGTGCCAGCTCACCAGGTTCTGGAAACACCATATATTTT.

The rearrangement links TRBV30 to TRBJ1-5; 7 positions agree with TRBD1. This CDR3 region has 13 residues. V was clipped by 0 bases and J by 6 bases; unmatched bases: 2. Germline assignment: CDR1 GTSNPN and CDR2 SVGIG (reference sequence). The CDR3 DNA reads as TGTGCCTGGAGTGTTTCAGGGGGTCAGCCCCAGCATTTT. Residues: CAWSVSGGQPQHF.

V usage is TRBV9 and J usage is TRBJ2-3; D may be TRBD1 (6 bases). In germline, CDR1 is SGDLS, CDR2 YYNGEE. The CDR3 spans 14 residues. Trimming took off 2 bases at V and 0 bases at J, with 7 bases between the two ends. DNA for the CDR3: TGTGCCAGCAGCGTTCAGGGGAGCACAGATACGCAGTATTTT. It is translated as CASSVQGSTDTQYF.

This chain uses TRBV9 with TRBJ2-5, with 9 bases identical to TRBD1. In germline, CDR1 is SGDLS, CDR2 YYNGEE. CDR3 length equals 15 residues. The junction had 8 bases not matched to a gene; V was cut back by 4 bases and J by 4 bases. CDR3: CASSPGDRDRETQYF. CDR3 DNA sequence: TGTGCCAGCAGCCCAGGGGACAGGGACCGAGAGACCCAGTACTTC.

This clone appeared a few times. The J gene is TRBJ1-2, the V gene TRBV7-9; the D gene is possibly TRBD1 (6 bases). The V end was cut by 5 bases, the J end by 3 bases, with 16 bases between. This CDR3 contains 15 residues. Germline loops: CDR1 SEHNR, CDR2 FQNEAQ (reference sequence). The CDR3 loop reads CASSRDRIQDYGYTF. DNA for the CDR3: TGTGCCAGCAGCCGCGACAGGATTCAAGACTATGGCTACACCTTC.

This clone has a single count. The J gene is TRBJ1-4, the V gene TRBV7-2; D not certain. The CDR3 is made up of 15 amino acids. Germline CDR1 reads SGHTA; CDR2 reads FQGNSA. V gave up 1 base and J gave up 5 bases, with 11 bases separating them. CDR3 sequence: CASSLDGEWNEKLFF. The CDR3 DNA reads as TGTGCCAGCAGCTTAGACGGGGAATGGAATGAAAAACTGTTTTTT.

This clone was recorded once. CDR3 bases: TGTGCCAGCATTAAACCGGGACTAGGCTACGAGCAGTACTTC. It specifies CASIKPGLGYEQYF. The genes are TRBV6-1 and TRBJ2-7; the match to TRBD2 covers 8 bases. With V trimmed by 7 bases and J by 3 bases, 8 bases remained unmatched. Germline CDR1 MNHNS, CDR2 SASEGT. The CDR3 spans 14 residues.

The rearrangement links TRBV9 to TRBJ2-1, with D hard to call. Germline CDR1 and CDR2: SGDLS and YYNGEE. The V and J ends lost 0 bases and 7 bases respectively, with 5 bases between them. The CDR3 totals 12 residues. The DNA for the CDR3 is TGTGCCAGCAGCGTAGTCCAAAATGAGCAGTTCTTC. Translated: CASSVVQNEQFF.

J is TRBJ2-5 and V is TRBV7-3, with 7 bases matching TRBD2. With V trimmed by 5 bases and J by 5 bases, 5 bases remained unmatched. The CDR3 totals 13 residues. Germline V gives CDR1 SGHTA, CDR2 FQGTGA. CDR3 loop: CASSRGGDETQYF. Written as DNA, the CDR3 is TGTGCCAGCAGCCGCGGGGGAGACGAGACCCAGTACTTC.

The chain uses TRBV4-2 and TRBJ2-6, with D unclear. CDR3 size: 18 residues. V was trimmed by 0 bases and J by 0 bases, leaving 12 bases between them. Germline-derived CDR1 and CDR2 are LGHNA and YNFKEQ. CDR3 amino acids: CASSQESGAYSGANVLTF. The CDR3 DNA is TGTGCCAGCAGCCAAGAGTCGGGTGCTTACTCTGGGGCCAACGTCCTGACTTTC.

The rearrangement uses TRBV5-1 and TRBJ1-1, with 7 nucleotides matching TRBD1. Germline CDR1 SGHRS, CDR2 YFSETQ. This CDR3 is 12 amino acids long. V gave up 0 bases and J gave up 12 bases; unmatched junction bases: 5. Written as DNA, the CDR3 is TGCGCCAGCAGCTTGGGACAGGGCCCCACTTTCTTT. Translated: CASSLGQGPTFF.

This clone appeared once. V and J are TRBV5-6 and TRBJ1-2; D gene ambiguous. The V end lost 4 bases, the J end lost 3 bases, and 10 bases lay between the germline ends. Per the germline V gene, CDR1 is SGHDT and CDR2 is YYEEEE. CDR3 length: 13 amino acids. The DNA of the CDR3 is TGTGCCAGCAGCCCGGGAACTTACTATGGCTACACCTTC. Its translation is CASSPGTYYGYTF.

The rearrangement uses TRBV5-1 and TRBJ1-2; TRBD1 matches 7 bases. This CDR3 comprises 17 residues. The germline CDR1 and CDR2 sequences are SGHRS and YFSETQ. V dropped 0 bases and J dropped 4; count of bases not matched to a gene: 12. CDR3 residues: CASSLAFGTVFPYGYTF. In DNA, the CDR3 is TGCGCCAGCAGCTTGGCCTTTGGGACAGTTTTCCCCTATGGCTACACCTTC. Filled out from reference TRBV5-1 and TRBJ1-2, the complete variable domain reads KAGVTQTPRYLIKTRGQQVTLSCSPISGHRSVSWYQQTPGQGLQFLFEYFSETQRNKGNFPGRFSGRQFSNSRSEMNVSTLELGDSALYLCASSLAFGTVFPYGYTFGSGTRLTVV.

The chain has TRBV7-2 and TRBJ2-2; D not certain. CDR3 length: 16 residues. Germline lookup yields CDR1 SGHTA and CDR2 FQGNSA. The V end lost 5 bases, the J end lost 2 bases, and 15 bases lay between the germline ends. The CDR3 protein is CASSAGPTLNTGELFF. As DNA, the CDR3 is TGTGCCAGCAGCGCAGGACCGACCCTAAACACCGGGGAGCTGTTTTTT.

This chain links TRBV6-5 with TRBJ2-3, with D perhaps TRBD1 (6 bases). V lost 4 bases and J lost 0, with 14 bases in between. Germline lookup yields CDR1 MNHEY and CDR2 SVGAGI. This CDR3 contains 16 residues. This chain's CDR3 is CASSLLRTASTDTQYF. The CDR3 DNA reads TGTGCCAGCAGTTTGCTAAGGACAGCTAGCACAGATACGCAGTATTTT.

The genes are TRBV7-9 and TRBJ2-2; D ambiguous. Germline V CDR1 and CDR2: SEHNR, FQNEAQ (reference sequence). This CDR3 has 17 amino acids. The V gene lost 3 bases and the J gene lost 0 bases, with 14 bases spanning the gap. In DNA form, the CDR3 reads TGTGCCAGCAGCTTTTCGCTCGAACACACGAACACCGGGGAGCTGTTTTTT. This codes for CASSFSLEHTNTGELFF.

This rearrangement joins TRBV7-2 to TRBJ1-1; a weak D match, TRBD1 (6 bases). V was shortened by 6 bases and J by 1 base, with 15 bases between the two germline ends. The CDR3 extends over 15 amino acids. CDR1 and CDR2 from the germline V gene are SGHTA and FQGNSA. CDR3 sequence reads: CASRYTFRGNTEAFF. The DNA for the CDR3 is TGTGCCAGCAGGTACACCTTCAGGGGGAACACTGAAGCTTTCTTT. The whole variable domain, filled in from reference TRBV7-2 and TRBJ1-1, reads GAGVSQSPSNKVTEKGKDVELRCDPISGHTALYWYRQSLGQGLEFLIYFQGNSAPDKSGLPSDRFSAERTGGSVSTLTIQRTQQEDSAVYLCASRYTFRGNTEAFFGQGTRLTVV.

The chain carries TRBV10-1 and TRBJ2-7, with a possible D match to TRBD2 (6 bases). The germline V gene has CDR1 WNHNN and CDR2 SYGVQD (reference sequence). V shed 7 bases and J shed 7 bases, with 20 bases lying between them. The CDR3 consists of 14 residues. The CDR3 nucleotides are TGCGCCAGCATCAAGGATGGCGGGAAAAGAGAGCAGTACTTC. Translation: CASIKDGGKREQYF.

The chain has TRBV6-1 and TRBJ1-1; no firm D call. The CDR3 sequence is 13 residues long. Germline V gene data show CDR1 as MNHNS and CDR2 as SASEGT. V shed 0 bases and J shed 5 bases, with 7 bases lying between them. CDR3: CASSEARVTEAFF. The CDR3 DNA reads as TGTGCCAGCAGTGAAGCCCGGGTTACTGAAGCTTTCTTT.

Here the CDR3 reads CASSPPTANYGYTF. The CDR3 nucleotides are TGTGCCAGCTCCCCCCCGACTGCTAACTATGGCTACACCTTC. V gene TRBV18 combines with J gene TRBJ1-2; D is unclear. The CDR3 consists of 14 residues. The V end was cut by 6 bases, the J end by 0 bases, with 11 bases between. CDR1 and CDR2 from the germline V gene are KGHSH and LQKENI.

CDR3 in amino acids: CASRDQGGVNEQFF. The CDR3, as DNA: TGTGCCAGCAGGGACCAAGGAGGGGTCAATGAGCAGTTCTTC. This chain links TRBV28 with TRBJ2-1; tentative D call: TRBD2 (6 bases). Trimming removed 6 bases at V and 6 bases at J, with 15 bases between. This CDR3 is built from 14 residues. Germline V gives CDR1 MDHEN, CDR2 SYDVKM.

This clone was detected only once. CDR3 loop: CASSQGPAGYQETQYF. The CDR3, as DNA: TGCGCCAGCAGCCAAGGTCCCGCCGGATACCAAGAGACCCAGTACTTC. The chain has TRBV4-1 and TRBJ2-5; D is ambiguous. The germline V gene has CDR1 MGHRA and CDR2 YSYEKL. The CDR3 has 16 residues. V was shortened by 1 base and J by 0 bases, with 12 bases between the two germline ends.

This clone came up once. V and J are TRBV19 and TRBJ1-2, with TRBD1 as a possible D gene (6 bases). The CDR3 totals 14 residues. V lost 2 bases and J 7 bases, leaving 14 bases between the germline ends. Germline V gives CDR1 LNHDA, CDR2 SQIVND (reference sequence). The CDR3 loop reads CASSILRGKGGYTF. In nucleotides, the CDR3 is TGTGCCAGTAGTATACTCAGGGGAAAGGGTGGCTACACCTTC.